This passage covers 9 T cell receptor beta chains from one sample sequenced in a study of blood T cells in healthy people across ages. Alongside a J-beta primer mix, a sample-barcoded 5' primer served in a second PCR lasting roughly 7 to 11 cycles. TCRdb used MiXCR to reprocess the 5' RACE reads, holding one entry per CDR3 protein. The sample lists 800,000 to 950,000 distinct CDR3 sequences; roughly 52% were seen once. Sequencing was performed on blood. These receptors originate from a man aged 30 to 45 in good health.

This chain uses TRBV12-3 or TRBV12-4 with TRBJ1-1; the D gene is possibly TRBD1 (5 bases). V was cut by 8 bases and J by 1 base, with 17 bases left in between. The CDR3 covers 15 residues. The CDR3 here is CASQGGGTTNTEAFF. The CDR3 DNA sequence: TGTGCCAGCCAGGGTGGAGGGACTACGAACACTGAAGCTTTCTTT.

The chain combines TRBV29-1 with TRBJ2-7; D is perhaps TRBD1 (6 bases). V lost 6 bases to trimming and J lost 2 bases, with 11 bases between them. The CDR3 spans 12 residues. Looked up from germline, CDR1 is SQVTM and CDR2 is ANQGSEA. CDR3 nucleotides: TGCAGCGTACGCTCAGGGGCCTACGAGCAGTACTTC. It codes for CSVRSGAYEQYF.

The chain combines TRBV29-1 with TRBJ2-7; D unclear. CDR1 SQVTM and CDR2 ANQGSEA come from the germline V gene. The CDR3 is 13 residues long. Trimming stripped 7 bases from V and 0 bases from J, with 13 bases between. The CDR3, as DNA: TGCAGCGCCCTCACAGAGAGCTCCTACGAGCAGTACTTC. Translated: CSALTESSYEQYF.

V is TRBV20-1 and J is TRBJ1-3, with 9 bases fitting TRBD1. Germline CDR1 reads DFQATT; CDR2 reads SNEGSKA (reference sequence). After removal of 4 bases from V and 3 bases from J, the junction contained 4 bases not matched to a gene. CDR3 size: 14 residues. The DNA of the CDR3 is TGCAGTGCTATTACGGACAGGGGTGGAAACACCATATATTTT. Translating it yields CSAITDRGGNTIYF.

The V and J genes are TRBV12-3 or TRBV12-4 and TRBJ2-3; D is perhaps TRBD2 (7 bases). Between the trimmed V and J ends, which lost 3 bases and 5 bases, there was a span of 15 bases. This CDR3 is built from 15 residues. This chain's CDR3 is CASSLGGGARDTQYF. The CDR3 nucleotides are TGTGCCAGCAGTTTGGGTGGGGGGGCCAGAGATACGCAGTATTTT.

This clonotype was observed a few times. The chain is built from TRBV3-1 and TRBJ2-7, with TRBD2 matching 8 bases. Germline V CDR1 and CDR2: LGHDT, YNNKEL (reference sequence). The ends lost 4 bases at V and 2 bases at J; junction bases unmatched: 7. This CDR3 is 15 amino acids long. The CDR3 loop is CASSRGGTGTYEQYF. The CDR3 DNA reads as TGTGCCAGCAGCCGCGGGGGGACTGGGACCTACGAGCAGTACTTC.

Notes on this clonotype: Relative to the germline gene, one junction end is altered; a read error may explain this. The chain recombines TRBV7-9 with TRBJ2-1, with TRBD1 identical over 9 bases. There are 12 residues in the CDR3. The germline gives CDR1 SEHNR, CDR2 FQNEAQ (reference sequence). The CDR3 protein is CAGSLNRDREFF. CDR3 nucleotide sequence: TGTGCCGGCAGCTTGAACCGGGACAGGGAGTTCTTC.

This clonotype was observed a few times. V and J are TRBV10-3 and TRBJ2-7; 11 nucleotides agree with TRBD1. The germline gives CDR1 ENHRY, CDR2 SYGVKD. V shed 5 bases and J 3 bases; nucleotides not matched to a gene: 3. The CDR3 totals 14 residues. The CDR3 coding sequence is TGTGCCATCAGTCCCGGGACAGGGGGCTACGAGCAGTACTTC. Translated, it gives CAISPGTGGYEQYF.

The J gene is TRBJ2-3, the V gene TRBV9; D is possibly TRBD2 (6 bases). CDR1 SGDLS and CDR2 YYNGEE come from the germline V gene. The CDR3 spans 15 residues. V shed 0 bases and J shed 2 bases, with 10 bases lying between them. DNA for the CDR3: TGTGCCAGCAGCGTAGCCCCGGGGGTCACAGATACGCAGTATTTT. This sequence encodes CASSVAPGVTDTQYF.